These 20 T cell receptor beta chains originate from one sample sequenced in a study of T cell responses to AZD1222 COVID-19 vaccine. Measured with immunoSEQ multiplex PCR; TCRdb has only the in-frame clones, and not every one. The sample lists 77,000 or so clones; roughly 94% were seen once. Sequenced material: peripheral blood, taken on day 0 of MenACWY control vaccination. These receptors were collected from an adult in good health.

The gene calls are TRBV28 and TRBJ1-3, with D possibly matching TRBD1 (5 bases). The V gene lost 7 bases and the J gene lost 1 base, with 17 bases spanning the gap. Looked up from germline, CDR1 is MDHEN and CDR2 is SYDVKM. CDR3 size: 16 residues. CDR3 nucleotide sequence: TGTGCCAGCAACGAACCGGGGGGTCGATCTGGAAACACCATATATTTT. This gives the protein CASNEPGGRSGNTIYF.

The chain carries TRBV6-5 and TRBJ2-1; no firm D call. Germline loops: CDR1 MNHEY, CDR2 SVGAGI. The CDR3 is 12 residues long. Trimming cost V 8 bases and J 2 bases, with 7 bases left between them. CDR3 nucleotides: TGTGCCAGCGGACCCACCTACAATGAGCAGTTCTTC. Translated, it gives CASGPTYNEQFF.

V is TRBV9 and J is TRBJ2-2, with 8 bases fitting TRBD1. CDR3 length: 15 amino acids. Trimming cost V 0 bases and J 8 bases; bases outside gene matches: 6. Germline V gene lookup returns CDR1 SGDLS and CDR2 YYNGEE. This CDR3 is CASSVGQGYGGELFF. CDR3 DNA sequence: TGTGCCAGCAGCGTAGGACAGGGGTATGGTGGGGAGCTGTTTTTT.

This chain links TRBV11-1 with TRBJ2-7; D might be TRBD1 (6 bases). The germline V gene has CDR1 SGHAT and CDR2 FQDESV (reference sequence). Trimming took off 1 base at V and 2 bases at J, with 12 bases between the two ends. CDR3 size: 15 residues. The CDR3 DNA reads as TGTGCCAGCAGCTTAGTTACCCAGGGGCCCTACGAGCAGTACTTC. It specifies CASSLVTQGPYEQYF.

The chain employs TRBV7-9 and TRBJ2-3; 10 bases are shared with TRBD1. The J segment lost 1 base and the V segment lost 3 bases, leaving 1 base of the junction unmatched. Germline V gives CDR1 SEHNR, CDR2 FQNEAQ (reference sequence). The CDR3 has 15 residues. The CDR3 reads CASSFGTGGTDTQYF. CDR3 bases: TGTGCCAGCAGCTTCGGGACAGGGGGCACAGATACGCAGTATTTT. The full variable domain, its missing parts supplied by reference TRBV7-9 and TRBJ2-3, is DTGVSQNPRHKITKRGQNVTFRCDPISEHNRLYWYRQTLGQGPEFLTYFQNEAQLEKSRLLSDRFSAERPKGSFSTLEIQRTEQGDSAMYLCASSFGTGGTDTQYFGPGTRLTVL.

The chain is built from TRBV3-1 (or the pseudogene TRBV3-2) and TRBJ2-1; D is undetermined. Trimming stripped 3 bases from V and 15 bases from J, with 15 bases between. The CDR3 is 12 residues long. Germline V CDR1 and CDR2: LGHDT, YNNKEL (reference sequence). CDR3 loop: CASSHGDRSPFF. In DNA, the CDR3 is TGTGCCAGCAGCCATGGGGATCGCTCCCCGTTCTTC.

The chain is built from TRBV15 and TRBJ1-1; 9 bases map to TRBD1. J was trimmed by 4 bases and V by 0 bases; bases with no gene match: 9. Germline assignment: CDR1 LNHNV and CDR2 YYDKDF (reference sequence). The CDR3 sequence is 17 residues long. CDR3 amino acids: CATSRDRGTGRSTEAFF. The DNA for the CDR3 is TGTGCCACCAGCAGAGATAGAGGGACAGGGAGGAGCACTGAAGCTTTCTTT.

The chain has TRBV12-3 or TRBV12-4 and TRBJ1-1; 10 nucleotides line up with TRBD1. This CDR3 contains 12 residues. V lost 6 bases and J lost 11; bases outside the gene matches: 6. The CDR3, as DNA: TGTGCCAGCAGGCGACAGGGGGCCGCCGCTTTCTTT. Protein product: CASRRQGAAAFF.

V is TRBV2 and J is TRBJ1-2; possibly TRBD1 for D (6 bases). Trimming pared 1 base from V and 10 bases from J, leaving 19 bases between. Germline V gives CDR1 SNHLY, CDR2 FYNNEI. The CDR3 has 15 amino acids. In nucleotides, the CDR3 is TGTGCCAGCAGTGAAGATCGGGGGCTGTGGGGTAACTACACCTTC. Protein product: CASSEDRGLWGNYTF.

V and J are TRBV5-5 and TRBJ2-4, with 7 positions matching TRBD1. The CDR3 has 14 residues. Germline values: CDR1 SGHKS, CDR2 YYEKEE (reference sequence). Germline trimming cut 4 bases from V and 9 bases from J; bases unmatched to any gene: 10. The CDR3 bases are TGTGCCAGCAGCAGCACTACAGGGGACGGCATTCAGTACTTC. Amino acids: CASSSTTGDGIQYF.

This chain links TRBV27 with TRBJ1-4; TRBD1 is a possible D gene (6 bases). CDR3 size: 12 residues. Germline V CDR1 and CDR2: MNHEY, SMNVEV (reference sequence). Trimming removed 6 bases from V and 5 bases from J, with 7 bases in between. CDR3 loop: CASSGQNEKLFF. Here the CDR3 DNA reads TGTGCCAGCAGCGGACAGAATGAAAAACTGTTTTTT. Full variable domain (remainder filled in from reference TRBV27 and TRBJ1-4): EAQVTQNPRYLITVTGKKLTVTCSQNMNHEYMSWYRQDPGLGLRQIYYSMNVEVTDKGDVPEGYKVSRKEKRNFPLILESPSPNQTSLYFCASSGQNEKLFFGSGTQLSVL.

The chain carries TRBV27 and TRBJ2-7; tentatively, D is TRBD2 (6 bases). The CDR3 is 16 amino acids. From germline, CDR1 is MNHEY and CDR2 SMNVEV (reference sequence). V was trimmed by 4 bases and J by 2 bases, leaving 18 bases between them. The CDR3 nucleotides are TGTGCCAGCAGTTCGACCCCGGAGGGGTACCCCTACGAGCAGTACTTC. Residues: CASSSTPEGYPYEQYF.

The DNA of the CDR3 is TGTGCCAGCAGCCGGGGACTAGCGGAGGGGGCCGAGCAGTACTTC. It translates to CASSRGLAEGAEQYF. This rearrangement joins TRBV11-2 to TRBJ2-7; 11 nucleotides align to TRBD2. Germline lookup yields CDR1 SGHAT and CDR2 FQNNGV. The trim removed 5 bases at V and 6 bases at J, leaving 9 bases unmatched. The CDR3 sequence is 15 residues long.

This chain uses TRBV30 with TRBJ1-2; no definite D call. Looked up from germline, CDR1 is GTSNPN and CDR2 is SVGIG (reference sequence). The CDR3 is made up of 11 amino acids. The germline V and J ends were trimmed by 0 bases and 7 bases, with 6 bases remaining between them. As DNA, the CDR3 is TGTGCCTGGAGTGTTCCGCGTGGCTACACCTTC. It yields the protein CAWSVPRGYTF.

The CDR3 bases are TGTGCCAGCAGCTCCGTCCCCACAGATACGCAGTATTTT. Translated: CASSSVPTDTQYF. The chain is built from TRBV7-2 and TRBJ2-3; D remains unclear. Looked up from germline, CDR1 is SGHTA and CDR2 is FQGNSA. CDR3 size: 13 residues. The germline V and J ends were trimmed by 4 bases and 2 bases, with 7 bases remaining between them.

V usage is TRBV28 and J usage is TRBJ2-1; the match to TRBD2 covers 7 bases. J gave up 3 bases and V 3 bases, and 8 bases lay outside the gene matches. The CDR3 is 16 amino acids. Germline V gene data show CDR1 as MDHEN and CDR2 as SYDVKM. The CDR3 DNA sequence: TGTGCCAGCAGTTTCTTCCAGGGCGGGGGCTACAATGAGCAGTTCTTC. This gives the protein CASSFFQGGGYNEQFF. The variable domain in full, with the rest retrieved from reference TRBV28 and TRBJ2-1, is DVKVTQSSRYLVKRTGEKVFLECVQDMDHENMFWYRQDPGLGLRLIYFSYDVKMKEKGDIPEGYSVSREKKERFSLILESASTNQTSMYLCASSFFQGGGYNEQFFGPGTRLTVL.

This rearrangement joins TRBV3-1 (or the pseudogene TRBV3-2) to TRBJ2-6, with 7 bases fitting TRBD1. After removal of 8 bases from V and 0 bases from J, the junction contained 7 bases not matched to a gene. This CDR3 spans 16 amino acids. Germline loops: CDR1 LGHDT, CDR2 YNNKEL (reference sequence). The CDR3: CASGPGQSSGANVLTF. In nucleotides, the CDR3 is TGTGCCAGCGGCCCGGGACAGAGCTCTGGGGCCAACGTCCTGACTTTC.

The chain recombines TRBV29-1 with TRBJ2-5; D unresolved. The CDR3 runs to 12 residues. CDR1 is SQVTM, CDR2 ANQGSEA, per germline. The CDR3 protein is CSDRVTRETQYF. CDR3 sequence (DNA): TGCAGTGACCGGGTGACCCGAGAGACCCAGTACTTC.

The genes are TRBV7-2 and TRBJ2-7; unclear D gene. The CDR3 spans 13 residues. The germline V and J ends were trimmed by 5 bases and 5 bases, with 13 bases remaining between them. Germline CDR1 reads SGHTA; CDR2 reads FQGNSA. CDR3 protein: CASSQGRTHEQYF. The CDR3 bases are TGTGCCAGCAGCCAAGGTAGGACCCACGAGCAGTACTTC.

The rearrangement joins TRBV18 to TRBJ2-1; D unresolved. In germline, CDR1 is KGHSH, CDR2 LQKENI. The CDR3 runs to 14 residues. V was shortened by 2 bases and J by 10 bases, with 15 bases between the two germline ends. CDR3 loop: CASSPISGEWEQFF. For the CDR3, the DNA is TGTGCCAGCTCACCAATTTCTGGCGAGTGGGAGCAGTTCTTC.